This entry lists 27 T cell receptor beta chains sequenced from one sample in a study of tumor and adjacent non-tumor tissue in lung cancer. RNA was extracted from bulk tissue without any cell sorting. The library came from three nested PCR rounds adapted from ARM-PCR protocols. TCRdb reanalysed the multiplex PCR reads using MiXCR and keeps one entry per CDR3 protein. The sample lists 60,000 to 90,000 distinct CDR3 sequences, roughly 80% occurring once. Sequencing was carried out using lung tumor tissue. The receptors were gathered from a woman between 50 and 59 years old with non-small cell lung cancer.

This clonotype was recorded many times. The junction shows a germline mismatch at one end, possibly a read error. The gene calls are TRBV5-4 and TRBJ2-6; 8 nucleotides agree with TRBD1. The CDR3 is 15 amino acids. The V gene's germline CDR1 is SGHNT and CDR2 YYREEE (reference sequence). CDR3 residues: CACSLQGAGANVLTF. In DNA form, the CDR3 reads TGTGCCTGCAGCTTACAGGGGGCTGGGGCCAACGTCCTGACTTTC.

A note on this clonotype: Its ends do not fully match the called genes, so a read error is possible. The chain employs TRBV12-3 or TRBV12-4 and TRBJ2-1; D remains ambiguous. The CDR3 length is 10 residues. In nucleotides, the CDR3 is TGTGTCAGCAGTTTTAATGAGCAGCTCTTC. Translating gives CVSSFNEQLF.

Comments on this clonotype: This CDR3 fails to terminate in the conserved phenylalanine or tryptophan, so it likely reflects a read error. This chain uses TRBV6-1 with TRBJ1-2; D is possibly TRBD1 (6 bases). V was trimmed by 6 bases and J by 7 bases, leaving 15 bases between them. Germline lookup yields CDR1 MNHNS and CDR2 SASEGT. The CDR3 has 13 amino acids. CDR3 in amino acids: CASRNRAYCGYTL. The CDR3 nucleotides read TGTGCCAGCAGGAACAGGGCCTACTGTGGCTACACCTTG.

This clonotype appeared many times. The chain links TRBV20-1 to TRBJ2-7; 16 nucleotides match TRBD2. The CDR3 is 17 amino acids. In germline, CDR1 is DFQATT, CDR2 SNEGSKA (reference sequence). V was pared by 2 bases and J by 2 bases, with 6 bases of the junction left unmatched. CDR3 coding DNA: TGCAGTGCTAGATCACCGGGACTAGCGGGAGGGCCCTACGAGCAGTACTTC. Amino acids: CSARSPGLAGGPYEQYF.

Worth noting for this clonotype: A much larger clone sits a single nucleotide away, making a read error possible. This chain joins TRBV28 and TRBJ1-5; D not resolved. The CDR3 length is 11 residues. The germline gives CDR1 MDHEN, CDR2 SYDVKM. The CDR3 here is CANSFSRPQHF. CDR3 DNA sequence: TGTGCCAACAGTTTCTCCCGGCCCCAGCATTTT.

Concerning this clonotype itself: Because the CDR3 is missing its conserved closing phenylalanine or tryptophan, this is likely a read error. The rearrangement joins TRBV29-1 to TRBJ1-1; 7 nucleotides agree with TRBD1. Trimming cost V 4 bases and J 5 bases; bases outside gene matches: 4. Germline values: CDR1 SQVTM, CDR2 ANQGSEA. The CDR3 extends over 12 amino acids. This CDR3 reads CSVVQGVTEAFY. For the CDR3, the DNA is TGCAGCGTTGTCCAGGGGGTGACTGAAGCTTTCTAT.

This clonotype came up a few times. A much larger clone lies one base from this, so it may be a read error. This chain connects TRBV11-2 to TRBJ2-7, with D tentatively TRBD2 (7 bases). This CDR3 comprises 14 residues. CDR1 and CDR2 (germline): SGHAT, FQNNGV. CDR3 sequence reads: CANSLDSGTNAQYF. CDR3 sequence (DNA): TGTGCCAACAGCTTAGACAGCGGGACAAATGCGCAGTACTTC. The entire variable domain, with the rest obtained from reference TRBV11-2 and TRBJ2-7, is as follows: EAGVAQSPRYKIIEKRQSVAFWCNPISGHATLYWYQQILGQGPKLLIQFQNNGVVDDSQLPKDRFSAERLKGVDSTLKIQPAKLEDSAVYLCANSLDSGTNAQYFGPGTRLTVT.

A note on this clonotype: The CDR3 ends on some other residue instead of the conserved phenylalanine or tryptophan, so this is likely a read error. V usage is TRBV5-5 and J usage is TRBJ2-7; D might be TRBD1 or TRBD2, each matching 5 bases. The V gene's germline CDR1 is SGHKS and CDR2 YYEKEE (reference sequence). The CDR3 covers 14 residues. V was cut by 3 bases and J by 3 bases, with 13 bases left in between. CDR3 protein: CASSYGIGVYEQYI. CDR3 DNA: TGTGCCAGCAGCTACGGGATAGGGGTCTACGAGCAGTACATC.

The J gene is TRBJ2-7, the V gene TRBV10-3; D is possibly TRBD1 or TRBD2 (5 bases each). The CDR3 runs to 13 residues. Germline-derived CDR1 and CDR2 are ENHRY and SYGVKD. DNA for the CDR3: TGTGCTTATGAGGGGACGGACGGGTACGAGCAGTACTTC. Translation: CAYEGTDGYEQYF.

This clonotype has a handful of counts. A clone one base away is much larger, so this may be a read error. This chain links TRBV1 with TRBJ2-1; no check of the table's D call, TRBD2, against the DNA was made. TRBV1 corresponds to a pseudogene. The CDR3 extends over 15 amino acids. CDR3 sequence: CISSLKREHYNEQFF. The DNA for the CDR3 is TGCATCAGCAGCCTTAAGCGGGAGCATTACAATGAGCAGTTCTTC.

On this clonotype: Sequence at one end of the junction differs from germline and may be a read error. The chain uses TRBV4-1 and TRBJ2-7, with D possibly called TRBD1 or TRBD2 (5 bases each). Per germline, CDR1 MGHRA and CDR2 YSYEKL. This CDR3 comprises 15 residues. CDR3 bases: TGCGTCAGCAGCCAAGACCAGGGACGGCACTACGAGCAATACTTC. Protein: CVSSQDQGRHYEQYF.

Turning to this clonotype: This likely comes from a read error, as the CDR3 has no conserved phenylalanine or tryptophan at its end. The V call is TRBV20-1, the J call TRBJ2-3; perhaps TRBD2 as D (5 bases). Trimming removed 5 bases at V and 7 bases at J, with 13 bases between. The germline CDR1 and CDR2 sequences are DFQATT and SNEGSKA (reference sequence). The CDR3 extends over 12 amino acids. The CDR3 loop reads CSAGPSSHTQYS. As DNA, the CDR3 is TGCAGTGCTGGTCCTAGCTCACATACGCAGTATTCT.

J is TRBJ1-2 and V is TRBV6-6; the D is unclear. The CDR3 is made up of 14 amino acids. Trimming pared 9 bases from V and 0 bases from J, leaving 14 bases between. In germline, CDR1 is MNHNY, CDR2 SVGAGI (reference sequence). CDR3 region: CARANSAANYGYTF. For the CDR3, the DNA is TGTGCCAGGGCAAACTCAGCGGCTAACTATGGCTACACCTTC.

In regard to this clonotype: A much larger clone lies a single base off, so this may be a read error. The chain recombines TRBV6-6 with TRBJ1-2; the match to TRBD1 covers 7 bases. CDR3 length: 14 residues. Germline V lookup: CDR1 MNHNY, CDR2 SVGAGI (reference sequence). The CDR3 spells CASNPGTANYSYTF. The DNA for the CDR3 is TGTGCCAGCAATCCTGGGACAGCTAACTATAGCTACACCTTC.

This clonotype has ten or more counts. This sequence joins TRBV29-1 and TRBJ1-1; D is possibly TRBD1 (6 bases). The V gene's germline CDR1 is SQVTM and CDR2 ANQGSEA. The length of the CDR3 is 13 residues. V lost 6 bases and J lost 0, with 11 bases in between. DNA of the CDR3: TGCAGCGTCGCAGACAGGCTGAACACTGAAGCTTTCTTT. It encodes CSVADRLNTEAFF.

This clonotype showed up many times. The chain carries TRBV12-5 and TRBJ2-7, with D perhaps given as TRBD1 or TRBD2 (5 bases each). CDR1 is LGHNT and CDR2 is FRNRAP in the germline V gene. V was trimmed by 9 bases and J by 0 bases, leaving 15 bases between them. This CDR3 contains 14 residues. CDR3: CASSRGDSSYEQYF. The CDR3 coding sequence is TGTGCTAGCTCCCGGGGCGATAGCTCCTACGAGCAGTACTTC.

About this clonotype itself: A much larger clone differs from this one at a single base, so this may be a read error. The chain combines TRBV30 with TRBJ1-6; TRBD1 might be the D (6 bases). V was cut by 1 base and J by 10 bases, with 14 bases left in between. Germline V gene data show CDR1 as GTSNPN and CDR2 as SVGIG (reference sequence). The CDR3 loop spans 14 amino acids. CDR3 nucleotide sequence: TGTGCCTGGAGTGCACCCAGGGGAGAGTCACCCCTCCACTTT. This sequence encodes CAWSAPRGESPLHF.

In the case of this clonotype: The CDR3 ends on some other residue instead of the conserved phenylalanine or tryptophan, so this is likely a read error. V gene TRBV7-9 combines with J gene TRBJ1-4, with 7 positions matching TRBD1. The CDR3 extends over 15 amino acids. With V trimmed by 4 bases and J by 7 bases, 9 bases remained unmatched. CDR1 and CDR2 (germline): SEHNR, FQNEAQ (reference sequence). The CDR3 is CASSWAPGQLEKLFS. In DNA, the CDR3 is TGTGCCAGCAGCTGGGCCCCGGGACAGCTTGAAAAACTGTTTTCT.

At least ten counts were recorded for this clonotype. CDR3 loop: CASREYNEQFF. The CDR3 nucleotides read TGTGCCAGCAGGGAATACAATGAGCAGTTCTTC. The gene calls are TRBV2 and TRBJ2-1; D uncertain. In germline, CDR1 is SNHLY, CDR2 FYNNEI. This CDR3 is 11 amino acids long. Deletions cut 6 bases from V and 4 bases from J, with 4 bases between.

The chain recombines TRBV4-2 with TRBJ1-1; D remains ambiguous. The CDR3 runs to 15 residues. Trimming shortened V by 0 bases and J by 6 bases, and 14 bases separated the two germline ends. The germline CDR1 and CDR2 sequences are LGHNA and YNFKEQ. CDR3 region: CASSQDEGIGSEAFF. CDR3 nucleotides: TGTGCCAGCAGCCAAGATGAAGGGATTGGCTCTGAAGCTTTCTTT.

V is TRBV5-6 and J is TRBJ2-7; D unclear. This CDR3 region has 13 residues. The V end lost 4 bases, the J end lost 10 bases, and 18 bases lay between the germline ends. In germline, CDR1 is SGHDT, CDR2 YYEEEE. CDR3: CASSRCRLGEQYF. In DNA form, the CDR3 reads TGTGCCAGCAGCCGATGCAGACTGGGTGAACAGTACTTC.

About this clonotype: A read error is possible here, since a much larger clone lies one base away. For the CDR3, the DNA is TGCAGTGTTCGTCTAGCTGCAAGCTCCTACAAGCAGTACTTC. As protein: CSVRLAASSYKQYF. This chain connects TRBV20-1 to TRBJ2-7; a possible D gene is TRBD2 (5 bases). CDR3 length: 14 residues. Per germline, CDR1 DFQATT and CDR2 SNEGSKA (reference sequence).

Notes on this clonotype: This may come from a read error, since a much larger clone is one base off. V is TRBV5-1 and J is TRBJ2-1; D unresolved. CDR3 length: 14 amino acids. CDR1 is SGHRS, CDR2 YFSETQ, per germline. CDR3: CARSFGALDNEQFF. CDR3 bases: TGCGCCAGAAGCTTTGGAGCGTTGGACAATGAGCAGTTCTTC.

This clonotype has a count of ten or more. This chain uses TRBV10-3 with TRBJ1-2; D gene uncertain. The ends were cut back, 0 bases at V and 4 bases at J, with 9 bases in the middle. This CDR3 comprises 14 residues. Germline loops: CDR1 ENHRY, CDR2 SYGVKD. CDR3 region: CAISESETTYGYTF. DNA of the CDR3: TGTGCCATCAGTGAGTCGGAGACAACCTATGGCTACACCTTC.

The J gene is TRBJ2-1, the V gene TRBV6-2 or TRBV6-3, with 10 bases matching TRBD2. The J segment lost 0 bases and the V segment lost 7 bases, leaving 12 bases of the junction unmatched. Looked up from germline, CDR1 is MNHEY and CDR2 is SVGEGT. This CDR3 spans 18 amino acids. Here the CDR3 reads CASKDRGLAEGSYNEQFF. The CDR3, as DNA: TGTGCCAGCAAAGACAGAGGACTAGCGGAGGGCTCCTACAATGAGCAGTTCTTC.

A remark on this clonotype: A junction boundary mismatches the germline segment, possibly from a read error. The chain links TRBV6-1 to TRBJ2-1; D could derive from TRBD1 or TRBD2 (5 bases each). The CDR3 totals 13 residues. Germline CDR1 is MNHNS and CDR2 is SASEGT. CDR3 sequence: CATGWGPWNEQFF. The CDR3 DNA reads as TGTGCCACCGGCTGGGGACCTTGGAATGAACAGTTCTTC.

This clonotype occurred once. CDR3 amino acids: CASSAGDRDFETQYF. In DNA form, the CDR3 reads TGTGCCAGCAGTGCCGGCGACAGAGATTTCGAGACCCAGTACTTC. The genes are TRBV28 and TRBJ2-5; tentative D call: TRBD1 (5 bases). Germline-derived CDR1 and CDR2 are MDHEN and SYDVKM. This CDR3 spans 15 amino acids. Trimming took off 5 bases at V and 5 bases at J, with 18 bases between the two ends.